What follows describes a single T cell receptor beta chain. Its specificity is not known. Germline CDR1 SGHRS, CDR2 YFSETQ. This CDR3 is built from 14 residues. V was clipped by 4 bases and J by 6 bases; unmatched bases: 3. Some clones are missing from TCRdb's copy, which holds only in-frame ones; the method was immunoSEQ multiplex PCR. The table lists under 250,000 clones, roughly 84% of them singletons. This sample stems from a study of cytomegalovirus exposure and HLA in healthy donors. Study results and caveats: Cytomegalovirus-associated TCR beta chains were listed, numbering 150 to 200. According to a later analysis, TCR clusters from the first cohort tended to co-occur in the roughly 120 validation repertoires.

Material: PBMCs. The sequence was obtained from a woman aged 18-29 years in good health and CMV-seropositive. The chain joins TRBV5-1 to TRBJ2-7, with TRBD2 identical over 14 bases. DNA for the CDR3: TGCGCCAGCAGCCTGGGACTAGCGGGAGTCGAGCAGTACTTC. This codes for CASSLGLAGVEQYF.